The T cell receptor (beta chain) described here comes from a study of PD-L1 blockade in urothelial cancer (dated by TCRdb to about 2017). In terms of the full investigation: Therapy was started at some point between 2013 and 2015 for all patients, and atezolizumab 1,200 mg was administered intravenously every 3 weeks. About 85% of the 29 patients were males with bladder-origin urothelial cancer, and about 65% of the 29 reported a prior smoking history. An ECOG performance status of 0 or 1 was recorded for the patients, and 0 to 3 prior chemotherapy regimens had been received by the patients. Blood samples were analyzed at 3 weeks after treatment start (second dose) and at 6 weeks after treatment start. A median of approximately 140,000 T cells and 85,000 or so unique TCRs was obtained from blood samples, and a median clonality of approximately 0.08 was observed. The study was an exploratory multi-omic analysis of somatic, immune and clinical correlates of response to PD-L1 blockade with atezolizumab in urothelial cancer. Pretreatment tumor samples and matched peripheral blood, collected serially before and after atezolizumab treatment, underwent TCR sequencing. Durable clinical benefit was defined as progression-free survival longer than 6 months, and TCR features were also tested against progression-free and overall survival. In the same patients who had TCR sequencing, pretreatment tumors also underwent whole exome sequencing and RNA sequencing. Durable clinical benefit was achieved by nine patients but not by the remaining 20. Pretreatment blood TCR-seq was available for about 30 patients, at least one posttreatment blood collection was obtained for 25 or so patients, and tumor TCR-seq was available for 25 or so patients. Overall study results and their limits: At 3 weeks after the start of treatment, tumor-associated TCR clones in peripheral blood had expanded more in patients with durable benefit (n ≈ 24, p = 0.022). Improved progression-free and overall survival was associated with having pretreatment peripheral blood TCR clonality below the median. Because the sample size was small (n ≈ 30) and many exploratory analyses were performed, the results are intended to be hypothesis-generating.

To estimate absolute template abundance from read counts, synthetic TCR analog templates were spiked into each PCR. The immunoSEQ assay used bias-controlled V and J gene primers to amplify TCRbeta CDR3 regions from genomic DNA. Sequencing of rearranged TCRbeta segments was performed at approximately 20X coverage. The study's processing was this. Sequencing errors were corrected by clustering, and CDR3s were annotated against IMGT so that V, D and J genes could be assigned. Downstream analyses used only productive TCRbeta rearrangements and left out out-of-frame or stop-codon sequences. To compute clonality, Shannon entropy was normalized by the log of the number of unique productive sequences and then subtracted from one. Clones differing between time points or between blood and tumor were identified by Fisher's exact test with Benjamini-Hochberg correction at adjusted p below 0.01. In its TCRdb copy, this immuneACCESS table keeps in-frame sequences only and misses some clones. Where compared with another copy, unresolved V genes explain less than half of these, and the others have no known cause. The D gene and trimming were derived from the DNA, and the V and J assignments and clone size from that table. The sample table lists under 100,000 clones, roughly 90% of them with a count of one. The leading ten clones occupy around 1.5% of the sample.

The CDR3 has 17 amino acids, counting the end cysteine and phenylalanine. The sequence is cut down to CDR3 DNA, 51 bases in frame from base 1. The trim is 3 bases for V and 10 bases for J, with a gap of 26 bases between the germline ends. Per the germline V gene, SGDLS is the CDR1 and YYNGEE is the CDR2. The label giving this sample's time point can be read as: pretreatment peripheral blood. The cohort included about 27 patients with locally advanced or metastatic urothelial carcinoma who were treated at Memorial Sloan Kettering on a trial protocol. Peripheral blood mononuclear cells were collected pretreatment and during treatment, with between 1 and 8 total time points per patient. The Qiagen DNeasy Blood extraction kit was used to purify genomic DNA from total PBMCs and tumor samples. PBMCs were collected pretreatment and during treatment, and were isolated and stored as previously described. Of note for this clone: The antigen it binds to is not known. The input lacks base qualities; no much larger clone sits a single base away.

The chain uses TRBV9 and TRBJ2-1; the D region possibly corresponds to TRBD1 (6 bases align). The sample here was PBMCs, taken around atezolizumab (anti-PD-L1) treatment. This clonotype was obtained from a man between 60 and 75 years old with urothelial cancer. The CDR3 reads CASSAPGGGGPTGEQFF. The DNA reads TGTGCCAGCAGCGCTCCTGGCGGTGGGGGCCCCACTGGGGAGCAGTTCTTC.